The 20 T cell receptor beta chains in this list originate from one sample, sequenced in a study of T cell responses to AZD1222 COVID-19 vaccine. The protocol was immunoSEQ multiplex PCR, while the TCRdb copy is restricted to in-frame clones and leaves out a portion. This table has some 130,000 clones, around 90% appearing once. The specimen was peripheral blood, collected on day 0 of AZD1222 vaccination. These receptors all come from an adult in good health.

This chain joins TRBV5-1 and TRBJ2-6; tentatively, D is TRBD1 (6 bases). Trimming removed 4 bases from V and 2 bases from J, with 10 bases in between. Germline-derived CDR1 and CDR2 are SGHRS and YFSETQ. There are 15 residues in the CDR3. CDR3 loop: CASSENRAGANVLTF. As DNA, the CDR3 is TGCGCCAGCAGCGAAAACAGGGCTGGGGCCAACGTCCTGACTTTC.

The chain recombines TRBV3-1 (or the pseudogene TRBV3-2) with TRBJ1-1, with D unclear. The CDR3 length is 14 residues. Germline V gene lookup returns CDR1 LGHDT and CDR2 YNNKEL (reference sequence). Between the trimmed V and J ends, which lost 5 bases and 2 bases, there was a span of 12 bases. The CDR3 DNA sequence: TGTGCCAGCAGCTTCGGGCTTCGAAACACTGAAGCTTTCTTT. It translates to CASSFGLRNTEAFF.

The CDR3 DNA sequence: TGTGCCAGCAGCTGGGAGAAAACTAGCACAGATACGCAGTATTTT. Encoded protein: CASSWEKTSTDTQYF. The chain has TRBV7-9 and TRBJ2-3, with D tentatively TRBD2 (5 bases). Trimming removed 4 bases from V and 0 bases from J, with 11 bases in between. The CDR3 sequence is 15 residues long. Germline CDR1 SEHNR, CDR2 FQNEAQ (reference sequence).

This chain uses TRBV5-1 with TRBJ2-7; TRBD2 agrees at 7 bases. This CDR3 has 16 amino acids. With V trimmed by 4 bases and J by 2 bases, 12 bases remained unmatched. Germline-derived CDR1 and CDR2 are SGHRS and YFSETQ. The CDR3 region has the DNA TGCGCCAGCAGCGGCCCGAAAGCGGGGCTAACCTACGAGCAGTACTTC. It codes for CASSGPKAGLTYEQYF. Using reference TRBV5-1 and TRBJ2-7 for the parts outside the CDR3, the full variable domain is KAGVTQTPRYLIKTRGQQVTLSCSPISGHRSVSWYQQTPGQGLQFLFEYFSETQRNKGNFPGRFSGRQFSNSRSEMNVSTLELGDSALYLCASSGPKAGLTYEQYFGPGTRLTVT.

This clone was observed a single time. The chain links TRBV5-6 to TRBJ2-3; possible D gene TRBD1, 6 bases. Germline lookup yields CDR1 SGHDT and CDR2 YYEEEE. This CDR3 contains 16 residues. V dropped 0 bases and J dropped 5 bases, with 16 bases sitting between them. The CDR3 DNA reads TGTGCCAGCAGCTTGGAGACAGGTTCTTTGCGAGATACGCAGTATTTT. Translation gives CASSLETGSLRDTQYF. Full variable domain (outside the CDR3, taken from reference TRBV5-6 and TRBJ2-3): DAGVTQSPTHLIKTRGQQVTLRCSPKSGHDTVSWYQQALGQGPQFIFQYYEEEERQRGNFPDRFSGHQFPNYSSELNVNALLLGDSALYLCASSLETGSLRDTQYFGPGTRLTVL.

The rearrangement uses TRBV3-1 (or the pseudogene TRBV3-2) and TRBJ2-5; a possible D gene is TRBD1 (6 bases). V was cut by 1 base and J by 4 bases, with 16 bases left in between. CDR1 and CDR2 from the germline V gene are LGHDT and YNNKEL (reference sequence). The CDR3 is made up of 16 amino acids. CDR3 bases: TGTGCCAGCAGCCAAGCTTCGCACAGGGCGGCAGAGACCCAGTACTTC. Its protein is CASSQASHRAAETQYF.

This chain links TRBV13 with TRBJ1-1; D call uncertain. This CDR3 is 14 amino acids long. CDR1 is PRHDT and CDR2 is FYEKMQ in the germline V gene (reference sequence). V dropped 4 bases and J dropped 1 base, with 10 bases sitting between them. CDR3 nucleotides: TGTGCCAGCAGCTCTGAGGGCGCGAACACTGAAGCTTTCTTT. Protein product: CASSSEGANTEAFF. Full variable domain (remainder filled in from reference TRBV13 and TRBJ1-1): AAGVIQSPRHLIKEKRETATLKCYPIPRHDTVYWYQQGPGQDPQFLISFYEKMQSDKGSIPDRFSAQQFSDYHSELNMSSLELGDSALYFCASSSEGANTEAFFGQGTRLTVV.

The chain carries TRBV5-1 and TRBJ2-2; D gene ambiguous. The CDR3 is 14 residues long. V lost 3 bases and J lost 5, with 11 bases in between. CDR1 is SGHRS, CDR2 YFSETQ, per germline. CDR3 nucleotide sequence: TGCGCCAGCAGCTCAAGGACGGCTACCGGGGAGCTGTTTTTT. It yields the protein CASSSRTATGELFF.

This sequence joins TRBV19 and TRBJ1-3; D unclear. Germline CDR1 reads LNHDA; CDR2 reads SQIVND (reference sequence). This CDR3 has 16 amino acids. V was cut by 5 bases and J by 3 bases, with 17 bases left in between. The CDR3 is CASSPKAGSGGNTIYF. The CDR3, as DNA: TGTGCCAGTAGTCCAAAGGCGGGGAGCGGTGGAAACACCATATATTTT. The entire variable domain, with the rest obtained from reference TRBV19 and TRBJ1-3, is as follows: DGGITQSPKYLFRKEGQNVTLSCEQNLNHDAMYWYRQDPGQGLRLIYYSQIVNDFQKGDIAEGYSVSREKKESFPLTVTSAQKNPTAFYLCASSPKAGSGGNTIYFGEGSWLTVV.

The chain couples TRBV7-8 to TRBJ2-2; 7 nucleotides agree with TRBD1. V was clipped by 3 bases and J by 6 bases; unmatched bases: 1. Germline CDR1 SGHVS, CDR2 FQNEAQ. The CDR3 is made up of 13 amino acids. Written as DNA, the CDR3 is TGTGCCAGCAGCTTCGACAGGGCCGGGGAGCTGTTTTTT. It specifies CASSFDRAGELFF.

The V call is TRBV12-3 or TRBV12-4, the J call TRBJ1-1; D is possibly TRBD1 (5 bases). Trimming removed 7 bases at V and 3 bases at J, with 9 bases between. The CDR3 is made up of 12 amino acids. The CDR3 region has the DNA TGTGCCAGCACCGGGGGTTACACTGAAGCTTTCTTT. It yields the protein CASTGGYTEAFF.

The chain carries TRBV19 and TRBJ2-7, with D possibly matching TRBD1 (6 bases). Germline V lookup: CDR1 LNHDA, CDR2 SQIVND (reference sequence). The CDR3 is made up of 14 amino acids. V was shortened by 6 bases and J by 3 bases, with 15 bases between the two germline ends. DNA of the CDR3: TGTGCCAGTAGCGAACAGGGATTCGTCTACGAGCAGTACTTC. Its protein product is CASSEQGFVYEQYF.

The table lists this clone with a count of one. The J gene is TRBJ2-2, the V gene TRBV9, with no clear D. V lost 6 bases, J lost 0 bases, and 9 bases lay in between. This CDR3 region has 14 residues. CDR1 is SGDLS, CDR2 YYNGEE, per germline. DNA for the CDR3: TGTGCCAGCAAGAAAACCTCGAACACCGGGGAGCTGTTTTTT. Translated, it gives CASKKTSNTGELFF.

The CDR3 DNA reads as TGTGCCAGCAGCTTTTCGAGGGGGGGAACTAATGAAAAACTGTTTTTT. Translation gives CASSFSRGGTNEKLFF. The rearrangement joins TRBV7-9 to TRBJ1-4; a weak D match, TRBD1 (6 bases). V lost 3 bases to trimming and J lost 1 base, with 12 bases between them. CDR1 SEHNR and CDR2 FQNEAQ come from the germline V gene (reference sequence). The CDR3 runs to 16 residues. Drawing the rest from reference TRBV7-9 and TRBJ1-4, the complete variable domain is DTGVSQNPRHKITKRGQNVTFRCDPISEHNRLYWYRQTLGQGPEFLTYFQNEAQLEKSRLLSDRFSAERPKGSFSTLEIQRTEQGDSAMYLCASSFSRGGTNEKLFFGSGTQLSVL.

This clone has a handful of counts. The V gene is TRBV19, the J gene TRBJ1-1; D is perhaps TRBD1 (5 bases). CDR1 LNHDA and CDR2 SQIVND come from the germline V gene (reference sequence). V lost 5 bases, J lost 5 bases, and 15 bases lay in between. The CDR3 totals 14 residues. CDR3 region: CASSFRGDGTEAFF. Here the CDR3 DNA reads TGTGCCAGTAGTTTCCGGGGCGATGGAACTGAAGCTTTCTTT.

The chain uses TRBV7-9 and TRBJ1-1; no clear D gene. Germline CDR1 reads SEHNR; CDR2 reads FQNEAQ (reference sequence). This CDR3 is 13 amino acids long. V was trimmed by 4 bases and J by 7 bases, leaving 13 bases between them. The CDR3 DNA reads as TGTGCCAGCAGCTCAGGAGGAAAGGGTGAAGCTTTCTTT. Amino acids: CASSSGGKGEAFF.

This clone was seen more than once but under ten times. This sequence joins TRBV5-4 and TRBJ2-1; perhaps D is TRBD1 or TRBD2 (7 bases each). V lost 6 bases and J 0 bases, leaving 28 bases between the germline ends. This CDR3 has 20 residues. The germline V gene encodes CDR1 SGHNT and CDR2 YYREEE (reference sequence). In DNA form, the CDR3 reads TGTGCCAGCACCATCGGTGGAGGGGGCGGACTAGGAAGCTCCTACAATGAGCAGTTCTTC. Translation: CASTIGGGGGLGSSYNEQFF.

The chain carries TRBV5-1 and TRBJ1-1; no reliable D call. Trimming took 4 bases from V and 0 from J, leaving 10 bases between them. Germline V lookup: CDR1 SGHRS, CDR2 YFSETQ. The CDR3 extends over 14 amino acids. In nucleotides, the CDR3 is TGCGCCAGCAGCCCCTCTCTTGTGAACACTGAAGCTTTCTTT. It codes for CASSPSLVNTEAFF.

The chain carries TRBV28 and TRBJ1-2; tentative D call: TRBD1 (6 bases). The CDR3 consists of 16 residues. Trimming took 0 bases from V and 0 from J, leaving 11 bases between them. The germline CDR1 and CDR2 sequences are MDHEN and SYDVKM. The CDR3 DNA reads TGTGCCAGCAGTTTATGGGGGACAAACCCTAACTATGGCTACACCTTC. It specifies CASSLWGTNPNYGYTF.

This chain connects TRBV12-5 to TRBJ1-2, with 7 bases fitting TRBD1. Germline CDR1 and CDR2: LGHNT and FRNRAP. V shed 7 bases, J shed 5 bases, and the junction held 16 bases outside the gene matches. The CDR3 is 16 amino acids. In DNA form, the CDR3 reads TGTGCTAGTGCCCGGGGGGGTGAGGGGGCGACGTATGGCTACACCTTC. Amino acids: CASARGGEGATYGYTF.